Shown below are 22 T cell receptor beta chains from a single sample sequenced in a study of OX40 agonist ivuxolimab in advanced cancers. The repertoire was sequenced with immunoSEQ multiplex PCR; TCRdb's copy has only in-frame clones and lacks some. The repertoire holds fewer than 85,000 clones, 80% to 95% seen once, with 2% to 2.5% in the top ten. Here the sequenced sample was CD4+ or CD8+ T cells sorted from blood, taken in a trial of the OX40 agonist ivuxolimab. The receptors here all came from an adult with an advanced solid tumor such as melanoma, head and neck, liver or kidney cancer.

CDR3 region: CASSSGLAGGPEYQQFF. The DNA for the CDR3 is TGTGCCAGCAGCTCCGGACTAGCGGGAGGGCCGGAGTACCAGCAGTTCTTC. This chain joins TRBV7-9 and TRBJ2-1, with 15 bases matching TRBD2. The germline V gene encodes CDR1 SEHNR and CDR2 FQNEAQ (reference sequence). The ends lost 4 bases at V and 11 bases at J; junction bases unmatched: 12. This CDR3 is 17 amino acids long.

The V call is TRBV7-9, the J call TRBJ1-4, with D possibly matching TRBD1 (6 bases). This CDR3 is built from 13 residues. Germline CDR1 SEHNR, CDR2 FQNEAQ (reference sequence). V was shortened by 3 bases and J by 8 bases, with 10 bases between the two germline ends. The CDR3 DNA reads TGTGCCAGCAGCTTGGACAGTGGCGAAAAACTGTTTTTT. Translation gives CASSLDSGEKLFF.

The chain joins TRBV7-2 to TRBJ1-1; a possible D gene is TRBD1 (6 bases). The germline V gene has CDR1 SGHTA and CDR2 FQGNSA. CDR3 length: 14 amino acids. V lost 0 bases, J lost 4 bases, and 9 bases lay in between. The CDR3 DNA reads as TGTGCCAGCAGCTTAGCGCAGGGGACCACTGAAGCTTTCTTT. Translated, it gives CASSLAQGTTEAFF.

The V call is TRBV7-6, the J call TRBJ2-1; D call uncertain. There are 12 residues in the CDR3. The V and J ends lost 3 bases and 3 bases respectively, with 3 bases between them. CDR1 SGHVS and CDR2 FNYEAQ come from the germline V gene. The CDR3 sequence is CASSFSYNEQFF. The CDR3 DNA reads TGTGCCAGCAGCTTTAGCTACAATGAGCAGTTCTTC.

This clone was recorded once. The V and J genes are TRBV11-3 and TRBJ2-5, with 7 bases identical to TRBD1. The end of the DNA fits TRBJ2-7 better, so the J call may be wrong. The CDR3 spans 16 residues. Germline CDR1 SGHNT, CDR2 YENEEA. The DNA of the CDR3 is TGTGCCAGCAGTAAATTAACCGGGACAGCATCCTACGAGCAGTACTTC. This translates into CASSKLTGTASYEQYF.

This clone was recorded once. The rearrangement links TRBV5-4 to TRBJ2-2, with D perhaps matching TRBD2 (7 bases). This CDR3 is 15 amino acids long. Trimming pared 4 bases from V and 4 bases from J, leaving 14 bases between. CDR1 and CDR2 (germline): SGHNT, YYREEE (reference sequence). CDR3 sequence: CASSPRGGTTGELFF. CDR3 coding DNA: TGTGCCAGCAGCCCGAGGGGGGGGACCACCGGGGAGCTGTTTTTT.

The genes are TRBV6-5 and TRBJ2-7; D unresolved. V was shortened by 8 bases and J by 9 bases, with 20 bases between the two germline ends. The germline gives CDR1 MNHEY, CDR2 SVGAGI. The CDR3 has 13 residues. CDR3 DNA: TGTGCCAGCGGGTCTAGTCGCTTACGTGGGCAGTACTTC. Encoded protein: CASGSSRLRGQYF.

The genes are TRBV28 and TRBJ2-7; D call uncertain. Germline V lookup: CDR1 MDHEN, CDR2 SYDVKM. The CDR3 is 14 residues long. Trimming left V 7 bases short and J 4 bases short, with 17 bases between. CDR3 residues: CASTLGGSPYEQYF. The CDR3 nucleotides read TGTGCCAGCACTCTCGGTGGTTCCCCATACGAGCAGTACTTC.

The chain uses TRBV19 and TRBJ1-2; perhaps TRBD1 as D (6 bases). The CDR3 has 14 amino acids. V lost 3 bases, J lost 3 bases, and 11 bases lay in between. Germline V gene lookup returns CDR1 LNHDA and CDR2 SQIVND (reference sequence). DNA for the CDR3: TGTGCCAGTAGTATCCGGCCAGGGGACTATGGCTACACCTTC. Its translation: CASSIRPGDYGYTF.

This clone appeared a single time. V is TRBV25-1 and J is TRBJ1-1; D not certain. CDR1 and CDR2 from the germline V gene are MGHDK and SYGVNS. This CDR3 contains 15 residues. The V gene lost 1 base and the J gene lost 4 bases, with 13 bases spanning the gap. CDR3 residues: CASSESAGVSTEAFF. The CDR3 bases are TGTGCCAGCAGTGAATCTGCAGGAGTTTCCACTGAAGCTTTCTTT.

The V call is TRBV5-1, the J call TRBJ1-1; TRBD1 matches 10 bases. Germline CDR1 is SGHRS and CDR2 is YFSETQ. This CDR3 has 13 residues. V was pared by 2 bases and J by 9 bases, with 4 bases of the junction left unmatched. The CDR3 protein is CASSLRDRGKAFF. In DNA form, the CDR3 reads TGCGCCAGCAGCTTAAGGGACAGGGGAAAAGCTTTCTTT.

V and J are TRBV6-5 and TRBJ1-1; 7 bases agree with TRBD1. The germline CDR1 and CDR2 sequences are MNHEY and SVGAGI. Unmatched junction bases numbered 4, after V lost 2 bases and J lost 1 base. This CDR3 contains 15 residues. CDR3 loop: CASSYVGTANTEAFF. CDR3 sequence (DNA): TGTGCCAGCAGTTACGTTGGGACAGCGAACACTGAAGCTTTCTTT.

The chain employs TRBV29-1 and TRBJ2-5; 10 nucleotides match TRBD2. The ends lost 6 bases at V and 4 bases at J; junction bases unmatched: 5. The CDR3 runs to 13 residues. Germline V gives CDR1 SQVTM, CDR2 ANQGSEA. CDR3 protein: CSVGLAVRETQYF. DNA for the CDR3: TGCAGCGTAGGACTAGCGGTCCGAGAGACCCAGTACTTC.

V usage is TRBV6-5 and J usage is TRBJ2-3, with 8 bases aligning to TRBD1. J lost 1 base, V lost 6 bases, and 3 bases had no gene match. CDR1 MNHEY and CDR2 SVGAGI come from the germline V gene. The CDR3 consists of 14 residues. The CDR3 loop reads CASRTTGGTDTQYF. CDR3 in DNA: TGTGCCAGCAGAACGACAGGGGGCACAGATACGCAGTATTTT.

V and J are TRBV19 and TRBJ2-3, with 8 bases fitting TRBD2. Germline trimming cut 10 bases from V and 5 bases from J; bases unmatched to any gene: 8. The CDR3 length is 13 residues. CDR1 is LNHDA and CDR2 is SQIVND in the germline V gene (reference sequence). The CDR3 bases are TGTGCCACCGGGGGGGCCACTCGAGATACGCAGTATTTT. As protein: CATGGATRDTQYF. The entire variable domain, with the rest obtained from reference TRBV19 and TRBJ2-3, is as follows: DGGITQSPKYLFRKEGQNVTLSCEQNLNHDAMYWYRQDPGQGLRLIYYSQIVNDFQKGDIAEGYSVSREKKESFPLTVTSAQKNPTAFYLCATGGATRDTQYFGPGTRLTVL.

This clone was found once. V and J are TRBV28 and TRBJ2-5, with D hard to call. This CDR3 spans 11 amino acids. The V end was cut by 5 bases, the J end by 1 base, with 2 bases between. Germline CDR1 reads MDHEN; CDR2 reads SYDVKM. CDR3 coding DNA: TGTGCCAGCAGTGGCCAAGAGACCCAGTACTTC. The encoded protein is CASSGQETQYF.

As for this clone: Other DNA sequences in the same sample also yield this CDR3. J is TRBJ1-1 and V is TRBV11-3; no firm D call. The CDR3 runs to 13 residues. Germline V gives CDR1 SGHNT, CDR2 YENEEA. V lost 0 bases to trimming and J lost 3 bases, with 5 bases between them. The CDR3, as DNA: TGTGCCAGCAGCTTAGAGGGCGACACTGAAGCTTTCTTT. Residues: CASSLEGDTEAFF. Based on the CDR3 plus reference TRBV11-3 and TRBJ1-1, the full variable domain is EAGVVQSPRYKIIEKKQPVAFWCNPISGHNTLYWYLQNLGQGPELLIRYENEEAVDDSQLPKDRFSAERLKGVDSTLKIQPAELGDSAVYLCASSLEGDTEAFFGQGTRLTVV.

V and J are TRBV2 and TRBJ2-3; D unclear. CDR1 and CDR2 (germline): SNHLY, FYNNEI. V lost 6 bases, J lost 6 bases, and 10 bases lay in between. There are 12 residues in the CDR3. The CDR3 is CASRDVVDTQYF. The CDR3 nucleotides are TGTGCCAGCAGAGATGTCGTGGATACGCAGTATTTT. The full variable domain, with the rest looked up from reference TRBV2 and TRBJ2-3, is EPEVTQTPSHQVTQMGQEVILRCVPISNHLYFYWYRQILGQKVEFLVSFYNNEISEKSEIFDDQFSVERPDGSNFTLKIRSTKLEDSAMYFCASRDVVDTQYFGPGTRLTVL.

The J gene is TRBJ2-1, the V gene TRBV10-1; 12 bases map to TRBD2. The CDR3 contains 15 residues. In germline, CDR1 is WNHNN, CDR2 SYGVQD (reference sequence). The V and J ends lost 3 bases and 7 bases, in that order; junction bases with no gene match: 4. DNA of the CDR3: TGCGCCAGCAGTGATGGGGGGACTAGCGGGAATGAGCAGTTCTTC. Translation gives CASSDGGTSGNEQFF.

J is TRBJ2-1 and V is TRBV11-3; D possibly uses TRBD1 or TRBD2 (5 bases each). Trimming took off 3 bases at V and 2 bases at J, with 14 bases between the two ends. Germline V gives CDR1 SGHNT, CDR2 YENEEA. The CDR3 sequence is 16 residues long. In DNA form, the CDR3 reads TGTGCCAGCAGCTTTACGGGGACCCCCCCCTACAATGAGCAGTTCTTC. Amino acid sequence: CASSFTGTPPYNEQFF.

The genes are TRBV6-5 and TRBJ2-5; D possibly corresponds to TRBD1 (6 bases). The closer fit of TRBJ2-7 to the DNA end suggests the J call may be wrong. CDR1 is MNHEY, CDR2 SVGAGI, per germline. CDR3 length equals 14 residues. CDR3 amino acids: CASSYGTWSYEQYF. The CDR3 nucleotides are TGTGCCAGCAGTTACGGGACATGGTCCTACGAGCAGTACTTC.

This clone was seen only a few times. The rearrangement uses TRBV5-1 and TRBJ2-5; 12 bases map to TRBD2. The V gene end was trimmed by 0 bases and the J gene end by 3 bases; junction bases not matched to a gene: 6. In germline, CDR1 is SGHRS, CDR2 YFSETQ. The CDR3 runs 17 residues. CDR3 DNA sequence: TGCGCCAGCAGCTTGGTTCCTAGCGGGGGGGGCGAAGAGACCCAGTACTTC. It specifies CASSLVPSGGGEETQYF.